Ten or more counts support the clone carrying this T cell receptor beta chain. The source of the sample is a study of T-cell reconstitution after alpha-beta-depleted transplantation in children. Unique molecular identifiers were incorporated when the TCRbeta library was constructed. A single record per CDR3 protein comes from TCRdb applying MiXCR to the PCR reads. The sample carries 260,000 or so distinct CDR3 sequences, 9.5% to 15% recorded once. The germline CDR1 and CDR2 sequences are ENHRY and SYGVKD. With 8 bases removed from V and 3 bases from J, the gap between germline ends came to 16 bases. There are 14 residues in the CDR3.

J is TRBJ1-2 and V is TRBV10-3; D not certain. Sequencing was performed on PBMCs from the stem cell graft donor, taken from the stem cell graft. This receptor was obtained from a human donor who donated a stem cell graft to a child with acute lymphoblastic leukemia. The CDR3 region is CAIRGTYGDYGYTF. The DNA for the CDR3 is TGTGCCATCCGGGGTACCTACGGAGACTATGGCTACACCTTC.